This TCR beta chain derives from a study of T cell changes during pregnancy in multiple sclerosis. Libraries were prepared by immunoSEQ multiplex PCR; TCRdb keeps only in-frame clonotypes and omits some of them. This sample has approximately 98,000 clones, with about 92% found just once. This CDR3 comprises 19 residues. Germline V gene data show CDR1 as LNHDA and CDR2 as SQIVND (reference sequence). The J segment lost 0 bases and the V segment lost 5 bases, leaving 13 bases of the junction unmatched. The clonotype originates from a female donor in good health, enrolled as a control in a pregnancy study. The input for sequencing was peripheral blood, taken after pregnancy. The rearrangement links TRBV19 to TRBJ2-3; 11 nucleotides agree with TRBD2. This CDR3 is CASSPPGSSGGLSTDTQYF. CDR3 DNA: TGTGCCAGTAGTCCCCCGGGGTCTAGCGGGGGGCTCAGCACAGATACGCAGTATTTT.